What follows describes a single TCR beta chain. Antigen unknown. Mismatch with germline at one junction end may stem from a read error. This sample's TCRbeta library carried unique molecular identifier barcodes. From the PCR reads, TCRdb called clonotypes with MiXCR, one entry per CDR3 protein. The sample includes about 200,000 distinct CDR3 sequences, roughly 6.5% of them seen just once. This sample was taken from a study of T-cell reconstitution after alpha-beta-depleted transplantation in children. General study findings and limits: Two months or so post-transplant, alpha-beta T cells reportedly derived from several hundred expanded graft clones. The study traced high day-60 TCRbeta diversity in some patients to surviving recipient T cells and thymic progenitors. At one year after transplant, newly produced T cells mostly accounted for T-cell counts and diversity.

CDR1 is SSHAT and CDR2 is FNYEAQ in the germline V gene (reference sequence). The CDR3 has 14 amino acids. V gene TRBV7-7 combines with J gene TRBJ2-7; D is possibly TRBD1 (6 bases). Specimen: PBMCs, collected before TCRalphabeta/CD19-depleted stem cell transplant. The receptor comes from a girl under three years old with combined immunodeficiency, due to receive a stem cell transplant. CDR3 amino acids: CASSSHGAGDEQYF. The CDR3 DNA reads as TGTGCTAGCAGCTCCCACGGGGCAGGGGACGAGCAGTACTTC.